The next 14 T cell receptor beta chains were all read from a single sample in a study of CD8 T cells in Susac syndrome. When the RNA was reverse transcribed, random hexamers were used with an input of roughly 0.45 to 1 ug. MiXCR, applied by TCRdb to the immunoSEQ multiplex PCR reads, yields one record per CDR3 protein. Seen here are a few hundred thousand distinct CDR3 sequences, 95% observed once, and the top ten hold approximately 0.08%. Input material: CD4+ T cells from PBMCs. These receptors were obtained from a human donor with multiple sclerosis.

The chain carries TRBV2 and TRBJ2-7; D not resolved. The CDR3 runs to 12 residues. Deletions cut 6 bases from V and 0 bases from J, with 6 bases between. Germline values: CDR1 SNHLY, CDR2 FYNNEI. DNA for the CDR3: TGTGCCAGCAGAATGCCCTCCTACGAGCAGTACTTC. Translated, it gives CASRMPSYEQYF. The full variable domain, in which reference TRBV2 and TRBJ2-7 provide the parts outside the CDR3, is EPEVTQTPSHQVTQMGQEVILRCVPISNHLYFYWYRQILGQKVEFLVSFYNNEISEKSEIFDDQFSVERPDGSNFTLKIRSTKLEDSAMYFCASRMPSYEQYFGPGTRLTVT.

J is TRBJ1-2 and V is TRBV20-1; D is perhaps TRBD1 (6 bases). Germline CDR1 and CDR2: DFQATT and SNEGSKA (reference sequence). V was pared by 3 bases and J by 13 bases, with 24 bases between. This CDR3 region has 14 residues. The CDR3 here is CSASSVTGTPRPTF. CDR3 sequence (DNA): TGCAGTGCTAGTTCCGTAACCGGGACACCTCGTCCCACCTTC.

The CDR3 nucleotides read TGTGCCAGCAGCTTATCAAGGGGGGTAGAGACCCAGTACTTC. Protein: CASSLSRGVETQYF. J is TRBJ2-5 and V is TRBV7-9; D tentatively fits TRBD1 or TRBD2 (6 bases each). V was shortened by 2 bases and J by 4 bases, with 11 bases between the two germline ends. The CDR3 is 14 residues long. Germline CDR1 reads SEHNR; CDR2 reads FQNEAQ (reference sequence).

V gene TRBV12-3 or TRBV12-4 combines with J gene TRBJ2-3; TRBD1 matches 8 bases. This CDR3 has 14 residues. The J segment lost 6 bases and the V segment lost 4 bases, leaving 6 bases of the junction unmatched. DNA for the CDR3: TGTGCCAGCAGTTCAACCACAGGGGGGGATACGCAGTATTTT. Protein product: CASSSTTGGDTQYF.

The V call is TRBV7-2, the J call TRBJ1-2, with a tentative D call TRBD1 (5 bases). The CDR3 has 15 amino acids. Germline CDR1 and CDR2: SGHTA and FQGNSA. Trimming cost V 5 bases and J 8 bases, with 21 bases left between them. CDR3 amino acids: CASSRMGRGGGGYTF. The CDR3 DNA sequence: TGTGCCAGCAGCCGAATGGGAAGGGGAGGAGGAGGCTACACCTTC.

The chain employs TRBV20-1 and TRBJ2-3, with 11 bases aligning to TRBD2. Germline V gives CDR1 DFQATT, CDR2 SNEGSKA (reference sequence). The CDR3 runs to 16 residues. V shed 3 bases, J shed 2 bases, and the junction held 7 bases outside the gene matches. CDR3 coding DNA: TGCAGTGCTAGTGGACTAGCGGGTTTTTCCACAGATACGCAGTATTTT. Amino acids: CSASGLAGFSTDTQYF.

The chain uses TRBV6-1 and TRBJ1-5; D is unresolved. V lost 0 bases, J lost 2 bases, and 2 bases lay in between. The V gene's germline CDR1 is MNHNS and CDR2 SASEGT. CDR3 size: 13 residues. This CDR3 reads CASSEAGNQPQHF. The CDR3 DNA reads TGTGCCAGCAGTGAAGCGGGCAATCAGCCCCAGCATTTT.

The CDR3 spells CSVELNRDRGTDTQYF. The CDR3 DNA reads TGCAGCGTTGAACTCAACCGGGACAGGGGGACAGATACGCAGTATTTT. V and J are TRBV29-1 and TRBJ2-3, with TRBD1 matching over 11 bases. From germline, CDR1 is SQVTM and CDR2 ANQGSEA. The J segment lost 3 bases and the V segment lost 2 bases, leaving 7 bases of the junction unmatched. This CDR3 region has 16 residues.

The chain uses TRBV20-1 and TRBJ1-5; D is unclear. Trimming left V 5 bases short and J 2 bases short, with 10 bases between. CDR1 DFQATT and CDR2 SNEGSKA come from the germline V gene (reference sequence). The CDR3 is 13 residues long. CDR3 nucleotides: TGCAGTGCTGGGGAAGTGGGCAATCAGCCCCAGCATTTT. It translates to CSAGEVGNQPQHF.

This clonotype was detected once. The chain joins TRBV12-3 or TRBV12-4 to TRBJ1-1, with TRBD1 matching 7 bases. The length of the CDR3 is 14 residues. J gave up 0 bases and V 5 bases, and 3 bases lay outside the gene matches. The CDR3 DNA reads as TGTGCCAGCAGTGAACAGGGGATGAACACTGAAGCTTTCTTT. Translated, it gives CASSEQGMNTEAFF.

The rearrangement uses TRBV19 and TRBJ2-7; 7 bases agree with TRBD1. The length of the CDR3 is 14 residues. Germline values: CDR1 LNHDA, CDR2 SQIVND (reference sequence). V trimming: 3 bases; J trimming: 3 bases; junction bases outside the gene matches: 5. The chain's CDR3 is CASSIPGTVYEQYF. The CDR3 coding sequence is TGTGCCAGTAGTATCCCGGGGACAGTCTACGAGCAGTACTTC.

The CDR3 loop is CATSGPGQGRSEQFF. The DNA for the CDR3 is TGTGCCACCAGTGGCCCCGGACAGGGTCGGAGTGAGCAGTTCTTC. The rearrangement links TRBV24-1 to TRBJ2-1; TRBD1 matches 8 bases. Germline V CDR1 and CDR2: KGHDR, SFDVKD. Germline trimming cut 5 bases from V and 9 bases from J; bases unmatched to any gene: 11. The CDR3 is made up of 15 amino acids.

This chain uses TRBV7-9 with TRBJ2-7, with D unresolved. The CDR3 loop spans 14 amino acids. CDR1 and CDR2 from the germline V gene are SEHNR and FQNEAQ (reference sequence). V lost 5 bases, J lost 2 bases, and 13 bases lay in between. The CDR3 DNA follows: TGTGCCAGCAGCCCAGCGAATGGGGCCTACGAGCAGTACGTC. This translates into CASSPANGAYEQYV.

The gene calls are TRBV20-1 and TRBJ2-3, with 13 bases fitting TRBD2. There are 14 residues in the CDR3. Per the germline V gene, CDR1 is DFQATT and CDR2 is SNEGSKA (reference sequence). Trimming took 5 bases from V and 3 from J; bases not matched to a gene: 2. This chain's CDR3 is CSAPGLAGTDTQYF. The CDR3 region has the DNA TGCAGTGCTCCGGGACTAGCGGGGACAGATACGCAGTATTTT.